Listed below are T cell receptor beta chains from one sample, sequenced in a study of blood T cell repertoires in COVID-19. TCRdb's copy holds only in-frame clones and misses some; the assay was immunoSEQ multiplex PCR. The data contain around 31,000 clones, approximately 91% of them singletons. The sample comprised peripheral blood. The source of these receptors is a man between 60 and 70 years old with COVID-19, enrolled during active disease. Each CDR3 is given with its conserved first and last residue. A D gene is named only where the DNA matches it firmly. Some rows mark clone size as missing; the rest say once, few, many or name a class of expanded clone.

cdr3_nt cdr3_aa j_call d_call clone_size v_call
TGTGCCAGTGGAGGGAGGGAATCACCCCTCCACTTT CASGGRESPLHF TRBJ1-6 NA once TRBV28
TGTGCCAGCAGCTTAGGGTGGACAGGGAACACCGGGGAGCTGTTTTTT CASSLGWTGNTGELFF TRBJ2-2 TRBD1 NA TRBV11-1
TGTGCCAGTAGTCGAAGGGGCACACCAGCCCCCAATGAGCAGTTCTTC CASSRRGTPAPNEQFF TRBJ2-1 NA NA TRBV19
TGTGCCAGCGGGACAGGGCCGAGGTACGAGCAGTACTTC CASGTGPRYEQYF TRBJ2-7 TRBD1 NA TRBV12-3/TRBV12-4
TGTGCCAGCAGCTTAGCGGTCCGGGAAGACGGGGAGCTGTTTTTT CASSLAVREDGELFF TRBJ2-2 NA NA TRBV7-8
TGTGCCAGCTCACTAGACAGAAACACTGAAGCTTTCTTT CASSLDRNTEAFF TRBJ1-1 NA few TRBV18
TGTGCCAGCAGCTTAGCTATAGGGACAGGGACCGGCTACACCTTC CASSLAIGTGTGYTF TRBJ1-2 TRBD1 NA TRBV7-9
TGTGCCAGCAGTGAATGGGGGACAGGGGTTGATGGCTACACCTTC CASSEWGTGVDGYTF TRBJ1-2 TRBD1 NA TRBV25-1
TGCAGCGTTGACAGAATCAATGAGCAGTTCTTC CSVDRINEQFF TRBJ2-1 NA NA TRBV29-1
TGTGCCCAAATAGCGAAGCAGTTCTTC CAQIAKQFF TRBJ2-1 NA NA TRBV19
TGTGCCAGCAGCGTGAGGGCAGACGCCAATGAGCAGTTCTTC CASSVRADANEQFF TRBJ2-1 NA once TRBV9
TGTGCCAGCAGCCAAGGGAGGGGAGAGACCCAGTACTTC CASSQGRGETQYF TRBJ2-5 NA NA TRBV3-1/TRBV3-2
TGTGCCAGCATCAATCCATCTAGCGGGAGCTCCTACGAGCAGTACTTC CASINPSSGSSYEQYF TRBJ2-7 TRBD2 NA TRBV6-4
TGTGCCAGCAGTACGCCCCCAGGGTTCGCTAGCAATCAGCCCCAGCATTTT CASSTPPGFASNQPQHF TRBJ1-5 NA NA TRBV28
TGTGCCAGCAGCTCAACGGGAGGGCAAGAGACCCAGTACTTC CASSSTGGQETQYF TRBJ2-5 TRBD2 NA TRBV5-4
TGTGCCAGCAGCTTGGGGGGGGGTAGTTTAGATGAGACCCAGTACTTC CASSLGGGSLDETQYF TRBJ2-5 TRBD2 NA TRBV28
TGTGCCAGCAGACTGCGTACTAGCGGGGCCTACGAGCAGTACTTC CASRLRTSGAYEQYF TRBJ2-7 TRBD2 NA TRBV7-8
TGTGCCATCAGTGAGTCGATGATCCGGGCCGAAGTGACTACTTCTGGAAACACCATATATTTT CAISESMIRAEVTTSGNTIYF TRBJ1-3 NA NA TRBV10-3
TGCGCCAGCACTACCGAGGATACGCAGTATTTT CASTTEDTQYF TRBJ2-3 NA NA TRBV10-2
TGTGCCAGCAGCAGGACAGGGCTGTACCAAGAGACCCAGTACTTC CASSRTGLYQETQYF TRBJ2-5 TRBD1 NA TRBV6-5
TGTGCCAGCAGCTCAAACAGGGCTCGGATTGTAAACTCCTACAATGAGCAGTTCTTC CASSSNRARIVNSYNEQFF TRBJ2-1 NA few TRBV7-2
TGTGCCATCAGAGACAGGGAATCTAATCAGCCCCAGCATTTT CAIRDRESNQPQHF TRBJ1-5 TRBD1 NA TRBV10-3
TGTGCTAGTGGTTTGGTATTAGGGACAGCCGGTACACCCTATGGCTACACCTTC CASGLVLGTAGTPYGYTF TRBJ1-2 TRBD1 NA TRBV12-5
TGCGCCAGCAGCTTGCCGAGCGAAGAGACCCAGTACTTC CASSLPSEETQYF TRBJ2-5 NA NA TRBV5-1
TGTGCCAGCAGCCAAGAGGGACAGATCCATGGCTACACCTTC CASSQEGQIHGYTF TRBJ1-2 TRBD1 NA TRBV3-1/TRBV3-2
TGTGCCAGTAGTCGCCGTGGTGGGGGGGTCGCCGGGGAGCTGTTTTTT CASSRRGGGVAGELFF TRBJ2-2 TRBD2 NA TRBV19
TGCGCCAGCAGCCAAGAGACTAGCGGGATTTCAGATACGCAGTATTTT CASSQETSGISDTQYF TRBJ2-3 TRBD2 NA TRBV4-3
TGTGCCAGCACCCAGACTTTCTCTTCCTACGAGCAGTACTTC CASTQTFSSYEQYF TRBJ2-7 NA few TRBV11-2
TGTGCCAGCACTGGAGAGACTAGTCCGAACACCGGGGAGCTGTTTTTT CASTGETSPNTGELFF TRBJ2-2 NA NA TRBV21-1
TGTGCCAGCAGCTTAGCGGGCGGGCGGTTCACTGAAGCTTTCTTT CASSLAGGRFTEAFF TRBJ1-1 NA few TRBV7-9
TGCGCCAGCAGCCCCGAGGGGGTAGTCGGCTACACCTTC CASSPEGVVGYTF TRBJ1-2 NA few TRBV5-1
TGTGCCAGCAGCTTAGGTCGGGAAAAACTGTTTTTT CASSLGREKLFF TRBJ1-4 NA NA TRBV11-2
TGTGCCAGCAGCGTAGGTTCCGGGGATGGGAGTTCACCCCTCCACTTT CASSVGSGDGSSPLHF TRBJ1-6 NA NA TRBV9
TGTGCCAGCAGCGAGATGTCCGCGGGGCATGGCTACACCTTC CASSEMSAGHGYTF TRBJ1-2 NA NA TRBV3-1/TRBV3-2
TGTGCCAGCACCGGGGGGTATGCAGATACGCAGTATTTT CASTGGYADTQYF TRBJ2-3 TRBD2 few TRBV11-2
TGTGCCAGCTCACCCCCTGGCCTCGTTGGCGGGGAGCTGTTTTTT CASSPPGLVGGELFF TRBJ2-2 NA NA TRBV18
TGTGCCAGCAGCTGGGAGCGGGGCGGGACCGGGGAGCTGTTTTTT CASSWERGGTGELFF TRBJ2-2 TRBD2 NA TRBV5-4
TGTGCCACCAGTTGGACAGGGAAGAACACCGGGGAGCTGTTTTTT CATSWTGKNTGELFF TRBJ2-2 TRBD1 NA TRBV24-1
TGTGCCAGCAGTAGCGGGAGGGGGCCTAGCACAGATACGCAGTATTTT CASSSGRGPSTDTQYF TRBJ2-3 TRBD2 NA TRBV2
TGTGCCATCAGCTTGAACAGGGGCTCCTCTGGAAACACCATATATTTT CAISLNRGSSGNTIYF TRBJ1-3 TRBD1 NA TRBV10-3
TGTGCCAGCAGCCAGGGACAGGGGTCTTTAGATACGCAGTATTTT CASSQGQGSLDTQYF TRBJ2-3 TRBD1 NA TRBV3-1/TRBV3-2
TGTGCCATTAAGGGACAGCTCCAAGAGACCCAGTACTTC CAIKGQLQETQYF TRBJ2-5 TRBD1 NA TRBV3-1/TRBV3-2
TGTGCCAGCAGTCGGGGACTAGCGGGAGACGGAACATACAATGAGCAGTTCTTC CASSRGLAGDGTYNEQFF TRBJ2-1 NA NA TRBV21-1
TGTGCCTGCCTAAGCCCACACACCGGGGAGCTGTTTTTT CACLSPHTGELFF TRBJ2-2 NA NA TRBV2
TGTGCCAGCAGCACAGTGAACACTGAAGCTTTCTTT CASSTVNTEAFF TRBJ1-1 NA NA TRBV6-2/TRBV6-3